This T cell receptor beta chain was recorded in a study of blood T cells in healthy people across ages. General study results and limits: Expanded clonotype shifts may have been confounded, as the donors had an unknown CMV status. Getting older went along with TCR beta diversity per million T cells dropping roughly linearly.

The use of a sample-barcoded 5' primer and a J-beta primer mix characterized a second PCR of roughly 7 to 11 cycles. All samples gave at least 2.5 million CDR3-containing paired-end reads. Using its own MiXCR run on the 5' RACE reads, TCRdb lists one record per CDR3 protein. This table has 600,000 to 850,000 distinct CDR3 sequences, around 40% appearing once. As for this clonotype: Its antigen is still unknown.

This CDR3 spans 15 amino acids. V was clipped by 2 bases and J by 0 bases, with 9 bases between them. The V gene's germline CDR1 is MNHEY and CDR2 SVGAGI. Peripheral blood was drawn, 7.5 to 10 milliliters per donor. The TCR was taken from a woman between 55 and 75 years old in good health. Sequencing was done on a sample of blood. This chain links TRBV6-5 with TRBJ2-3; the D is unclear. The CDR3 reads CASSYLGLSTDTQYF. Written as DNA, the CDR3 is TGTGCCAGCAGTTACCTAGGCCTAAGCACAGATACGCAGTATTTT.